This T cell receptor beta chain was sequenced in a study of human versus mouse CDR3 diversity and MHC coevolution. V gave up 4 bases and J gave up 0 bases; unmatched junction bases: 11. There are 17 residues in the CDR3. The V gene's germline CDR1 is SGHRS and CDR2 YFSETQ. The data were produced by immunoSEQ multiplex PCR, yet TCRdb's version contains in-frame clones alone and is incomplete. The sample shows more than 60,000 clones, around 93% of them seen only once. Sequenced material: naive CD4+ T cells from blood. The subset denotes: CD45RO-negative CD62L-positive naive CD4 T cells. The chain uses TRBV5-1 and TRBJ1-1, with 8 bases that match TRBD1. The receptor's source is a person between 25 and 69 years old in good health. The CDR3 loop reads CASSLAGTGSMNTEAFF. The CDR3 DNA reads TGCGCCAGCAGCCTGGCCGGGACAGGAAGTATGAACACTGAAGCTTTCTTT.